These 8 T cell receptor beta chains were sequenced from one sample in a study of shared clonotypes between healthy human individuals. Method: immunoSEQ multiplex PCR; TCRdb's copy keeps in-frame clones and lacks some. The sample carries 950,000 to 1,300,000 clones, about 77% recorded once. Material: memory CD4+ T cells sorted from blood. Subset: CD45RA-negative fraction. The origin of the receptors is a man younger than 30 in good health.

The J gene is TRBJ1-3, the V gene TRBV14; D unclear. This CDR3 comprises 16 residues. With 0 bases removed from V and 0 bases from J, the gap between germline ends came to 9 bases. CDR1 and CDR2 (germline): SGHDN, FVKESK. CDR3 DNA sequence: TGTGCCAGCAGCCAAGATTTGATGGGCTCTGGAAACACCATATATTTT. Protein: CASSQDLMGSGNTIYF. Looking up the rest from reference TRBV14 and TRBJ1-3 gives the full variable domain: EAGVTQFPSHSVIEKGQTVTLRCDPISGHDNLYWYRRVMGKEIKFLLHFVKESKQDESGMPNNRFLAERTGGTYSTLKVQPAELEDSGVYFCASSQDLMGSGNTIYFGEGSWLTVV.

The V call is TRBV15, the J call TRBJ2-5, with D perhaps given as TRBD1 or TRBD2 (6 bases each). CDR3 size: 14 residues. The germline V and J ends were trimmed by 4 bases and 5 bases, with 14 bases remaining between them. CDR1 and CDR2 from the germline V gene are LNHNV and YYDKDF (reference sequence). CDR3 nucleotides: TGTGCCACCAGCATTCACGGGGGCGGGGAGACCCAGTACTTC. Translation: CATSIHGGGETQYF.

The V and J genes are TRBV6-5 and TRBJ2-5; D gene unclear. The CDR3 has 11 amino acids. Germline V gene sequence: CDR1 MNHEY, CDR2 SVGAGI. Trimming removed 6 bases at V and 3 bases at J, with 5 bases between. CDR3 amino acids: CASRVKETQYF. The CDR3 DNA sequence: TGTGCCAGCAGGGTAAAAGAGACCCAGTACTTC.

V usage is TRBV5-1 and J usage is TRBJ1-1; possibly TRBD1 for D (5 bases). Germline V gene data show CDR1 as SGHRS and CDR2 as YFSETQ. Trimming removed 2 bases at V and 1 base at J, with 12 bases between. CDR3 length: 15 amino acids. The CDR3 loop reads CASSLATVSNTEAFF. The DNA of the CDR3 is TGCGCCAGCAGCTTAGCGACAGTATCGAACACTGAAGCTTTCTTT.

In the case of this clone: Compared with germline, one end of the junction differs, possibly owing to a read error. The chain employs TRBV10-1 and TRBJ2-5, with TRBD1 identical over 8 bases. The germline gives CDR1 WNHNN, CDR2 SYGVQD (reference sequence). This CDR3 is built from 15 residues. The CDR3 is CASSKSKTGVETQYF. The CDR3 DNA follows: TGCGCCAGCAGTAAGTCCAAGACAGGGGTCGAGACCCAGTACTTC.

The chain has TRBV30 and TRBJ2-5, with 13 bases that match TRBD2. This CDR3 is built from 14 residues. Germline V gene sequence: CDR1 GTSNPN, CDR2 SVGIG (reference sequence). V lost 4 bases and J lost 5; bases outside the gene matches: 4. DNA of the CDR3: TGTGCCTGGAAGGTGGGACTAGCGGGGGAGACCCAGTACTTC. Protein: CAWKVGLAGETQYF.

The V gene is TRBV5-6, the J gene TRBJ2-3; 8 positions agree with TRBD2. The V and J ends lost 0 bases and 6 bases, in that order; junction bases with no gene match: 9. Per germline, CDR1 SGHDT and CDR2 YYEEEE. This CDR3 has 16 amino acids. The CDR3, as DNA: TGTGCCAGCAGCTTGGGGGGCGGGAGGTCGGGCGATACGCAGTATTTT. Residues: CASSLGGGRSGDTQYF. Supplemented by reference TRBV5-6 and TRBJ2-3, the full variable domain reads DAGVTQSPTHLIKTRGQQVTLRCSPKSGHDTVSWYQQALGQGPQFIFQYYEEEERQRGNFPDRFSGHQFPNYSSELNVNALLLGDSALYLCASSLGGGRSGDTQYFGPGTRLTVL.

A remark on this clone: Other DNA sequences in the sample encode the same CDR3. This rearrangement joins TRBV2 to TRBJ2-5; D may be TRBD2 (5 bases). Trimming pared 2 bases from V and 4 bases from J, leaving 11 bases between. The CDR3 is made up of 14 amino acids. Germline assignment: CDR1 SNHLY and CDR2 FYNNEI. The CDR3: CASSENLAGETQYF. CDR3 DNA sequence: TGTGCCAGCAGTGAAAATTTGGCGGGAGAGACCCAGTACTTC.